Included here is one T cell receptor (beta chain) sequence, with context. These data belong to a study of T cells after somatic rescue of genetic block. Libraries were prepared by immunoSEQ multiplex PCR; TCRdb keeps only in-frame clonotypes and omits some of them. The table has around 100,000 clones, 75% to 95% seen once. Input material: peripheral blood mononuclear cells (PBMCs). The receptor was isolated from a young woman.

The chain's CDR3 is CASSRDRGEQYF. CDR3 nucleotide sequence: TGTGCCAGCAGTCGAGACAGGGGCGAGCAGTACTTC. V is TRBV27 and J is TRBJ2-7, with 8 bases that match TRBD1. The germline V gene has CDR1 MNHEY and CDR2 SMNVEV (reference sequence). The CDR3 covers 12 residues. V shed 5 bases, J shed 6 bases, and the junction held 3 bases outside the gene matches.